The 8 T cell receptor beta chains given below trace back to one sample, sequenced in a study of T cells in Graves' hyperthyroidism and ophthalmopathy. Amplification of TCR beta CDR3 regions used RNA as the template. HTBI primers were the set used in a first-round RT-PCR of the TCR CDR3. Each CDR3 protein is one row after TCRdb ran MiXCR on the multiplex PCR reads. Among about 380,000 distinct CDR3 sequences listed, more than 12% were seen once. The sequenced sample was blood. These receptors came from a woman in her twenties or thirties with Graves' ophthalmopathy.

The V call is TRBV15, the J call TRBJ2-7; 7 bases line up with TRBD1. V was pared by 3 bases and J by 2 bases, with 4 bases of the junction left unmatched. The CDR3 runs 14 residues. The germline CDR1 and CDR2 sequences are LNHNV and YYDKDF (reference sequence). CDR3 sequence (DNA): TGTGCCACCAGCAGGTACAGGGGACCCTACGAGCAGTACTTC. Protein: CATSRYRGPYEQYF.

This clonotype was picked up many times. The J gene is TRBJ2-6, the V gene TRBV20-1; TRBD2 matches 10 bases. The germline gives CDR1 DFQATT, CDR2 SNEGSKA (reference sequence). The V segment lost 6 bases and the J segment 4 bases; nucleotides outside the gene matches: 12. The CDR3 is 17 residues long. The DNA for the CDR3 is TGCAGTGCCTCCACGCTAGCGGGGGTATCCGGGGCCAACGTCCTGACTTTC. This gives the protein CSASTLAGVSGANVLTF.

This clonotype was observed at least ten times. The V and J genes are TRBV20-1 and TRBJ2-7; a possible D gene is TRBD2 (5 bases). The CDR3 is 14 residues long. V gave up 4 bases and J gave up 7 bases, with 20 bases separating them. Germline CDR1 DFQATT, CDR2 SNEGSKA (reference sequence). The CDR3 loop is CSAMGSDGRTEQYF. The DNA of the CDR3 is TGCAGTGCTATGGGGAGTGACGGTAGAACGGAGCAGTACTTC.

This clonotype has ten or more counts. This chain links TRBV6-1 with TRBJ2-3, with D unresolved. The CDR3 loop spans 17 amino acids. With 5 bases removed from V and 2 bases from J, the gap between germline ends came to 20 bases. Germline values: CDR1 MNHNS, CDR2 SASEGT. The CDR3 region is CASSLDRPSWATDTQYF. In DNA form, the CDR3 reads TGTGCCAGCAGTCTCGATCGACCGTCGTGGGCCACAGATACGCAGTATTTT.

This clonotype was detected many times. The chain couples TRBV7-9 to TRBJ1-1; 8 bases line up with TRBD1. Germline loops: CDR1 SEHNR, CDR2 FQNEAQ (reference sequence). Losses at the gene ends were 5 bases for V and 5 bases for J; bases not matched to a gene: 10. The CDR3 is made up of 15 amino acids. The CDR3 coding sequence is TGTGCCAGCAGCCGAGGGACAGGCTTCTCGACTGAAGCTTTCTTT. It is translated as CASSRGTGFSTEAFF.

This clonotype was seen a few times. The chain has TRBV20-1 and TRBJ2-5; D is perhaps TRBD2 (5 bases). The CDR3 covers 14 residues. Deletions cut 7 bases from V and 1 base from J, with 16 bases between. CDR1 and CDR2 from the germline V gene are DFQATT and SNEGSKA (reference sequence). CDR3 coding DNA: TGCAGTGGCCACTCTTGGACTCCCCAAGAGACCCAGTACTTC. Protein sequence: CSGHSWTPQETQYF.

The chain is built from TRBV18 and TRBJ2-1; TRBD2 matches at 8 bases. The CDR3 contains 15 residues. With 3 bases clipped from V and 4 bases from J, the junction kept 5 bases outside the gene matches. The germline V gene has CDR1 KGHSH and CDR2 LQKENI. CDR3 residues: CASSPPAGEYNEQFF. The CDR3 region has the DNA TGTGCCAGCTCACCTCCAGCGGGGGAATACAATGAGCAGTTCTTC.

This clonotype was detected ten times or more. V gene TRBV7-2 combines with J gene TRBJ2-6, with D maybe TRBD1 (5 bases). Trimming shortened V by 2 bases and J by 0 bases, and 14 bases separated the two germline ends. The CDR3 is made up of 18 amino acids. Germline V gene sequence: CDR1 SGHTA, CDR2 FQGNSA. CDR3 region: CASSLRTGAYSGANVLTF. The CDR3 DNA reads as TGTGCCAGCAGCTTAAGAACAGGAGCGTACTCTGGGGCCAACGTCCTGACTTTC.